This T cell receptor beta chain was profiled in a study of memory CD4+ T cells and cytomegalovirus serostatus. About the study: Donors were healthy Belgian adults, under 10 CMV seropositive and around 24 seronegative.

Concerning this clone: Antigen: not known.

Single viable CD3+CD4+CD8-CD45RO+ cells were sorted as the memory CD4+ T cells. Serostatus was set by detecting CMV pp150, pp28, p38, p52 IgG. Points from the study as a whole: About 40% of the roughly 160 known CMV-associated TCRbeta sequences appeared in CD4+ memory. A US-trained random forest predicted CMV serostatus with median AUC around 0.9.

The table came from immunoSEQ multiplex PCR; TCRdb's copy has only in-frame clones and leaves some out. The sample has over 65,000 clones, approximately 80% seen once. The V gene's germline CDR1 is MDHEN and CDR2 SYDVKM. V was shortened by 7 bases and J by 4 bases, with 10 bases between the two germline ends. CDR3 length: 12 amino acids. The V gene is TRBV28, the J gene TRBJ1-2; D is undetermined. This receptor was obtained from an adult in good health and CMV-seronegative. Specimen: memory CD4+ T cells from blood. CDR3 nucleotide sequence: TGTGCCAGCAAGGAACTCCTCTATGGCTACACCTTC. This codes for CASKELLYGYTF.